This T cell receptor (beta chain) was identified during a study of T-cell memory formation after mild COVID-19. This clonotype was counted between two and nine times. The CDR3 covers 16 residues. The ends were cut back, 5 bases at V and 0 bases at J, with 15 bases in the middle. CDR1 SGHVS and CDR2 FNYEAQ come from the germline V gene. TCRdb re-called the 5' RACE reads through MiXCR, storing one row per CDR3 protein. In the table there are tens of thousands of distinct CDR3 sequences, about 15% of which are singletons. The sequencing sample was made of PBMCs or a T cell subset sorted from them (not recorded which). The genes are TRBV7-6 and TRBJ2-3; D tentatively reads TRBD1 or TRBD2 (5 bases each). The sequence derives from an adult woman who had mild COVID-19 (a few samples of this study predate the infection). Cell type and time point are not known. The CDR3 sequence: CASSPGTDTSTDTQYF. In nucleotides, the CDR3 is TGTGCCAGCAGCCCCGGGACGGACACTAGCACAGATACGCAGTATTTT.